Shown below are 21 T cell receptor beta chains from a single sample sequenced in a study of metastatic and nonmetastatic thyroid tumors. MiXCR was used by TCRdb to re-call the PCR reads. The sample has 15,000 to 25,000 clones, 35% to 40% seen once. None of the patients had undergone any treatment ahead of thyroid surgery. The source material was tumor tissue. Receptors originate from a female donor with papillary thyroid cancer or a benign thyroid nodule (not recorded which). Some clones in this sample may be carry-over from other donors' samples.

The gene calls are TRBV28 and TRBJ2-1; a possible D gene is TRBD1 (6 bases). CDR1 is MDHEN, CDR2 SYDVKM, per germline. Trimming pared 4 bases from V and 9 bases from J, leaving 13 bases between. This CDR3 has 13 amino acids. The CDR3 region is CASSSGAGTEQFF. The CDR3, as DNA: TGTGCCAGCAGTTCAGGGGCTGGGACTGAGCAGTTCTTC.

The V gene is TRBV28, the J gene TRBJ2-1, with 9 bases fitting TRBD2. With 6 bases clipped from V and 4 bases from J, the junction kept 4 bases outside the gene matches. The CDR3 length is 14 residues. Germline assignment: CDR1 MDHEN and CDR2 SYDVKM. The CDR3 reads CASSDSGGYNEQFF. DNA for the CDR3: TGTGCCAGCAGCGATAGCGGGGGTTACAATGAGCAGTTCTTC.

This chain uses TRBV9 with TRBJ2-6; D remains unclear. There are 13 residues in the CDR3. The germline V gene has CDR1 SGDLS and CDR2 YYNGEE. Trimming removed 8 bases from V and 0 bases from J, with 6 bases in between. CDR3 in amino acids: CASKSSGANVLTF. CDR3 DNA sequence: TGTGCCAGTAAGAGCTCTGGGGCCAACGTCCTGACTTTC.

CDR3 loop: CATSRENPVIYGYTF. CDR3 DNA sequence: TGTGCCACCAGCAGAGAAAACCCGGTCATTTATGGCTACACCTTC. This chain links TRBV15 with TRBJ1-2; D remains unclear. V was pared by 0 bases and J by 5 bases, with 13 bases between. Germline CDR1 LNHNV, CDR2 YYDKDF (reference sequence). This CDR3 has 15 residues.

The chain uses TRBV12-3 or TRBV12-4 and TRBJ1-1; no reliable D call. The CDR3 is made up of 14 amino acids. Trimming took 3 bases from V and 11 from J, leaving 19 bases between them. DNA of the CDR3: TGTGCCAGCAGTTTTGGGAAAAGGTATCTTGAGGCTTTCTTT. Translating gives CASSFGKRYLEAFF.

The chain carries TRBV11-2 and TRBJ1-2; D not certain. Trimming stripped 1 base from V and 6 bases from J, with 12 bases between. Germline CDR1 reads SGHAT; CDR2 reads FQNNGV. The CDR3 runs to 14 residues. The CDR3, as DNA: TGTGCCAGCAGCTTAGCCTCGGGTTTGGATGGCTACACCTTC. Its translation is CASSLASGLDGYTF.

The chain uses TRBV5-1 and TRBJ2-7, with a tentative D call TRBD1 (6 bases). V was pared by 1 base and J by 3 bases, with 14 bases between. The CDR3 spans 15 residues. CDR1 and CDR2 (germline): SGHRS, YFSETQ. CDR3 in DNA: TGCGCCAGCAGCTTGCGGGCAGGGGCGGACTACGAGCAGTACTTC. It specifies CASSLRAGADYEQYF.

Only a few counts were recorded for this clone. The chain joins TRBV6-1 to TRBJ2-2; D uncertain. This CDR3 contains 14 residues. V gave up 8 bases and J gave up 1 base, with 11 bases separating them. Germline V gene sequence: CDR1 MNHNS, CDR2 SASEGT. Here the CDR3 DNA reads TGTGCCAGCGAGGACCAGCGGAACACCGGGGAGCTGTTTTTT. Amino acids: CASEDQRNTGELFF.

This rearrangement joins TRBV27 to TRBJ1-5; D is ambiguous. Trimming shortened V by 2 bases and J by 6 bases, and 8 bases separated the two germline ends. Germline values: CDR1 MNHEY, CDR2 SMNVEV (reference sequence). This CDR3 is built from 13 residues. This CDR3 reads CASSLGSGQPQHF. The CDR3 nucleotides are TGTGCCAGCAGTTTAGGATCGGGTCAGCCCCAGCATTTT.

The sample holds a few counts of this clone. The CDR3 spells CASSSDRGPETGELFF. Here the CDR3 DNA reads TGTGCCAGCAGTTCTGATAGGGGGCCAGAGACCGGGGAGCTGTTTTTT. The V call is TRBV27, the J call TRBJ2-2, with 7 bases lining up with TRBD1. The germline V gene has CDR1 MNHEY and CDR2 SMNVEV (reference sequence). CDR3 size: 16 residues. Losses at the gene ends were 4 bases for V and 5 bases for J; bases not matched to a gene: 10.

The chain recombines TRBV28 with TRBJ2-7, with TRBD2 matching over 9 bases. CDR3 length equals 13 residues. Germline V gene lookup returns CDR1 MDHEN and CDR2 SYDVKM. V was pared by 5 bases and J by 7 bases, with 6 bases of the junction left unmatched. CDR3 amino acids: CASSRGREGEQYF. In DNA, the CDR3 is TGTGCCAGCAGTCGGGGGCGGGAGGGGGAGCAGTACTTC. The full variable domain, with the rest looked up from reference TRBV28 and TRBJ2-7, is DVKVTQSSRYLVKRTGEKVFLECVQDMDHENMFWYRQDPGLGLRLIYFSYDVKMKEKGDIPEGYSVSREKKERFSLILESASTNQTSMYLCASSRGREGEQYFGPGTRLTVT.

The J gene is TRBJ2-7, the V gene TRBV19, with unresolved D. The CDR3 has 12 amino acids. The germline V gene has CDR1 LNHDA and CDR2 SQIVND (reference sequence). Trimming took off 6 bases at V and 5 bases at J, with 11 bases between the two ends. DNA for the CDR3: TGTGCCAGTAGGGACCCCCAGGACGAGCAGTACTTC. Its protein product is CASRDPQDEQYF.

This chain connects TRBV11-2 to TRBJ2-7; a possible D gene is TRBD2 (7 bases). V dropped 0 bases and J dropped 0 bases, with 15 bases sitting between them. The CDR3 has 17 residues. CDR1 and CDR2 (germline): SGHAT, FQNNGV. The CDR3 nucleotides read TGTGCCAGCAGCTTAGAGGGCGGGGGCGCCAGCTCCTACGAGCAGTACTTC. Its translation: CASSLEGGGASSYEQYF.

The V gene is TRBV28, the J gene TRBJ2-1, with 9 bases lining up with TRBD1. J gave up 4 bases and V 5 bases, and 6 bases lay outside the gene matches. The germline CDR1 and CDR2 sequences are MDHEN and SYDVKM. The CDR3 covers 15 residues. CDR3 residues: CASSRRDRVYNEQFF. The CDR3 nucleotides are TGTGCCAGCAGTCGCCGGGACAGGGTGTACAATGAGCAGTTCTTC.

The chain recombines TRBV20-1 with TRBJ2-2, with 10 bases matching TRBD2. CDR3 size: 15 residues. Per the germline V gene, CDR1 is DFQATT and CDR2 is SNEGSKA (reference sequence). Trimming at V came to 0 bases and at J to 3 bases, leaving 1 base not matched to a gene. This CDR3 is CSARDGLADTGELFF. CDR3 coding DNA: TGCAGTGCTAGAGATGGACTAGCGGACACCGGGGAGCTGTTTTTT.

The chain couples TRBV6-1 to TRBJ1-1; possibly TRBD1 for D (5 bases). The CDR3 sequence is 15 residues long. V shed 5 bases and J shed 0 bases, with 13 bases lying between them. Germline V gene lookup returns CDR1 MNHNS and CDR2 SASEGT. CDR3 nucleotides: TGTGCCAGCAGTCATAGGGGATCCATGAACACTGAAGCTTTCTTT. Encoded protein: CASSHRGSMNTEAFF.

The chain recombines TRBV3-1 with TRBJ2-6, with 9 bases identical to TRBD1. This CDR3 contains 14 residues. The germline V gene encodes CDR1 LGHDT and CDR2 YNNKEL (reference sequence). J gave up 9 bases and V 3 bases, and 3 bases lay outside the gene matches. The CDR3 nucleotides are TGTGCCAGCAGCCAGGGACAGGGTGACAACGTCCTGACTTTC. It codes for CASSQGQGDNVLTF.

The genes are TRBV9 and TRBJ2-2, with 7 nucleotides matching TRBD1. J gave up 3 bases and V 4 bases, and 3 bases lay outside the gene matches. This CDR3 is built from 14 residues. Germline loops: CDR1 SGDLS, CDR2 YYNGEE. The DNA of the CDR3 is TGTGCCAGCAGCTTAGGACAGGACACCGGGGAGCTGTTTTTT. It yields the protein CASSLGQDTGELFF.

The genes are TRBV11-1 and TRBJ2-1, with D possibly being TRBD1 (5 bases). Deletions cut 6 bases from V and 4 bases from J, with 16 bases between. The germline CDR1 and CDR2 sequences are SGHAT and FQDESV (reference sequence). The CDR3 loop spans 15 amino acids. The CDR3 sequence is CASSWNRFGYNEQFF. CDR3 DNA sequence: TGTGCCAGCAGTTGGAACAGGTTTGGGTACAATGAGCAGTTCTTC.

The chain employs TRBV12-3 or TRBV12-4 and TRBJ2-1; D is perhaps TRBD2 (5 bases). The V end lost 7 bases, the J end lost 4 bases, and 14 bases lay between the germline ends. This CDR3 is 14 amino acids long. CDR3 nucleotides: TGTGCCAGCATGCCGGGAAGATCTTACAATGAGCAGTTCTTC. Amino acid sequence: CASMPGRSYNEQFF.

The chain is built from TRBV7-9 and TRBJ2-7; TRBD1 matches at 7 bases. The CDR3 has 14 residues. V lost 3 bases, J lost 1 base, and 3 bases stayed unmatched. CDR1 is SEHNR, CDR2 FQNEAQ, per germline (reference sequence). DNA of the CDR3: TGTGCCAGCAGCTTGGACAGGACTTCCTACGAGCAGTACTTC. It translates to CASSLDRTSYEQYF.